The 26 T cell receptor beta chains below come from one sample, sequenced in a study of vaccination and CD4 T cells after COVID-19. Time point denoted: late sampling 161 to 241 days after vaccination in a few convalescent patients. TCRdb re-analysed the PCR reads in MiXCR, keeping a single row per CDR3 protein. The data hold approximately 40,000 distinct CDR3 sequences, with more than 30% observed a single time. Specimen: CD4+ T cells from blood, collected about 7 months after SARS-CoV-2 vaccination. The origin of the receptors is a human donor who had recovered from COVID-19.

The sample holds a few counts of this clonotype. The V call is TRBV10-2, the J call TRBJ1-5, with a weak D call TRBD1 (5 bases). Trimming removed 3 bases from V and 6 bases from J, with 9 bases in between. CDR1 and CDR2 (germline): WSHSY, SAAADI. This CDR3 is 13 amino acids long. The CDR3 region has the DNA TGCGCCAGCAGTGATGGCAGGGTTCAGCCCCAGCATTTT. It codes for CASSDGRVQPQHF.

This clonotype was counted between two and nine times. In DNA, the CDR3 is TGTGCCACCAGTGATTTGCGGGGGTCCCAAGAGACCCAGTACTTC. Protein: CATSDLRGSQETQYF. The chain joins TRBV24-1 to TRBJ2-5; tentatively, D is TRBD2 (6 bases). The ends were cut back, 0 bases at V and 1 base at J, with 8 bases in the middle. Germline CDR1 reads KGHDR; CDR2 reads SFDVKD. The CDR3 runs 15 residues.

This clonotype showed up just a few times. This CDR3 is CSAFGTGFSPLHF. CDR3 nucleotides: TGCAGTGCTTTCGGGACAGGTTTTTCACCCCTCCACTTT. The chain joins TRBV20-1 to TRBJ1-6; 8 bases align to TRBD1. Unmatched junction bases numbered 6, after V lost 5 bases and J lost 9 bases. Germline V gene data show CDR1 as DFQATT and CDR2 as SNEGSKA (reference sequence). This CDR3 is built from 13 residues.

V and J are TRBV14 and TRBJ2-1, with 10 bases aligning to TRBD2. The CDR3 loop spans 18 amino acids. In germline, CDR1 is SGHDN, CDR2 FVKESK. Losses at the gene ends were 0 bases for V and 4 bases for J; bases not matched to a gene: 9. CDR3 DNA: TGTGCCAGCAGCCAAGATCCCGCTAGCGGGAGCCGTTACAATGAGCAGTTCTTC. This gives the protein CASSQDPASGSRYNEQFF.

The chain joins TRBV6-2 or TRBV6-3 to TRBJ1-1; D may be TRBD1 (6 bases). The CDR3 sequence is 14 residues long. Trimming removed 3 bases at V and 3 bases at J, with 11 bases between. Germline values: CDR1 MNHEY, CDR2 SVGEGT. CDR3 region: CASSYSGGHTEAFF. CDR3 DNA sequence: TGTGCCAGCAGTTATTCCGGGGGGCACACTGAAGCTTTCTTT.

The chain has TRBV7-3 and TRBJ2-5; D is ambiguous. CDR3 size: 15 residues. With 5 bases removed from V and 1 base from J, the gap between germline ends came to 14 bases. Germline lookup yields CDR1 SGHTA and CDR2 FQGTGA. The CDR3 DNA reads TGTGCCAGCAGCACTCGCCGACGGATCCAAGAGACCCAGTACTTC. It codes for CASSTRRRIQETQYF.

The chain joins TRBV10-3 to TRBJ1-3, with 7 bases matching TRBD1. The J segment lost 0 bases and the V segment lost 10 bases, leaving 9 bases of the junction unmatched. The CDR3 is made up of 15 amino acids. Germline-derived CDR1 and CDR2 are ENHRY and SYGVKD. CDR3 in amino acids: CATGRDRSSGNTIYF. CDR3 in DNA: TGTGCCACCGGGAGGGACAGATCCTCTGGAAACACCATATATTTT.

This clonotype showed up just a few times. The CDR3 spells CASSKSSGRARNEQFF. In DNA, the CDR3 is TGTGCCAGCAGCAAATCTAGCGGGAGGGCCCGGAATGAGCAGTTCTTC. This chain links TRBV7-6 with TRBJ2-1, with 12 bases aligning to TRBD2. The CDR3 covers 16 residues. After removal of 5 bases from V and 7 bases from J, the junction contained 9 bases not matched to a gene. Germline assignment: CDR1 SGHVS and CDR2 FNYEAQ.

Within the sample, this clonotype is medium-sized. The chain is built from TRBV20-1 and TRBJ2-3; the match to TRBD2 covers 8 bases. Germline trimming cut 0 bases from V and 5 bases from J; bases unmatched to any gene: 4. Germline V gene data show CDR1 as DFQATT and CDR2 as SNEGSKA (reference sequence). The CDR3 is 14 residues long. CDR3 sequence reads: CSAREAGGVDTQYF. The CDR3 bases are TGCAGTGCTAGAGAGGCGGGAGGAGTAGATACGCAGTATTTT.

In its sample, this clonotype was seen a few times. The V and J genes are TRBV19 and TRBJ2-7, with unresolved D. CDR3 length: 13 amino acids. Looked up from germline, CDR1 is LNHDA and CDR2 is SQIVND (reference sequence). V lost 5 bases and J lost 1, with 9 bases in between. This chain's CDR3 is CASSGSRSYEQYF. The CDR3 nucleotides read TGTGCCAGTAGTGGGTCCCGTTCCTACGAGCAGTACTTC.

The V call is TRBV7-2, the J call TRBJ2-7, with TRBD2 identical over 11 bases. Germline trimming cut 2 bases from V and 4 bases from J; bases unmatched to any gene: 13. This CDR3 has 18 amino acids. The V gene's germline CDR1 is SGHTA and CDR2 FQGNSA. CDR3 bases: TGTGCCAGCAGCTTATATGGGTGGATAGCGGGAGGGGTGTACGAGCAGTACTTC. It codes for CASSLYGWIAGGVYEQYF.

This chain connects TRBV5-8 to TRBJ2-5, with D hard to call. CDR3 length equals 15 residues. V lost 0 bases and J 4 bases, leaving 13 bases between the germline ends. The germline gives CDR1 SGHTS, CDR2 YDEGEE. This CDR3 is CASSLAASWGETQYF. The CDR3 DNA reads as TGTGCCAGCAGCTTGGCCGCGTCTTGGGGAGAGACCCAGTACTTC.

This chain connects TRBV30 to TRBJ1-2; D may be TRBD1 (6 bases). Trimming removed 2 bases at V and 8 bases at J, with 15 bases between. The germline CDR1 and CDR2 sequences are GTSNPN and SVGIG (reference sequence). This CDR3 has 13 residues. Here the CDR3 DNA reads TGTGCCTGGAGTTCGGCGGGGGCGCGCGGCTACACCTTC. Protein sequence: CAWSSAGARGYTF.

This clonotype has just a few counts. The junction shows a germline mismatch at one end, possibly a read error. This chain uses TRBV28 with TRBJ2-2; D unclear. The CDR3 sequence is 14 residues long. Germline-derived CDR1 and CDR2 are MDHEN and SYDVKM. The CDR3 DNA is TGTGCCAGCAGTTTAGGTTCGAGCACCCGGGAGCTGTTTTTT. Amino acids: CASSLGSSTRELFF.

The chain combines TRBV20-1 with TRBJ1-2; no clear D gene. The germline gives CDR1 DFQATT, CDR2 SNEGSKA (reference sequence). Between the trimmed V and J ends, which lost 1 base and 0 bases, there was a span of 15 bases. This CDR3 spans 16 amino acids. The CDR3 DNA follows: TGCAGTGCTAGAGCTAGGGCTCAGACCACTAACTATGGCTACACCTTC. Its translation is CSARARAQTTNYGYTF.

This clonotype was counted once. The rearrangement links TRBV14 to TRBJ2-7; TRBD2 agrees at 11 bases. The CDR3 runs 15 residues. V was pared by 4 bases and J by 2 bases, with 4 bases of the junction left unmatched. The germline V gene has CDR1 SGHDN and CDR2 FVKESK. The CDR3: CASSPLAGGAYEQYF. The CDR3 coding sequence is TGTGCCAGCAGCCCCCTAGCGGGAGGCGCCTACGAGCAGTACTTC.

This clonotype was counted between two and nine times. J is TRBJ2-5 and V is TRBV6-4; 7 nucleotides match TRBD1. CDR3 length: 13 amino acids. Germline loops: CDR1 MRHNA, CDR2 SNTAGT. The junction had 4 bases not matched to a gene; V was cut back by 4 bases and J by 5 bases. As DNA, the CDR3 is TGTGCCAGCAGTGCGGGCAGGGGGGAGACCCAGTACTTC. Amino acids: CASSAGRGETQYF.

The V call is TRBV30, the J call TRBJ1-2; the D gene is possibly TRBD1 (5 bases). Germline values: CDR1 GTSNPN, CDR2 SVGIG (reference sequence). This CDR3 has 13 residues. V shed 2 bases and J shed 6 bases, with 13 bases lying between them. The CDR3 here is CAWSPGLENGYTF. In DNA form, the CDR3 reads TGTGCCTGGAGTCCAGGGTTGGAGAATGGCTACACCTTC.

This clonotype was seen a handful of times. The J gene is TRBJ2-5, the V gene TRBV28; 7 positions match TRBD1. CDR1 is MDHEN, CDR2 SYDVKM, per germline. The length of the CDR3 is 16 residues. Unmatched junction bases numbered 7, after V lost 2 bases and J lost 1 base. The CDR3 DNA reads TGTGCCAGCAGTTTAGGTGAGGGGGCGGTCCAAGAGACCCAGTACTTC. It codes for CASSLGEGAVQETQYF.

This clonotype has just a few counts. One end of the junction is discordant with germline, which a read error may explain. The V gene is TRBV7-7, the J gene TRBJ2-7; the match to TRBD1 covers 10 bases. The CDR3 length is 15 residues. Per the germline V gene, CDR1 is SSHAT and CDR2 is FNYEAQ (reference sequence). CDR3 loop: CASSPRRDRGVEQYF. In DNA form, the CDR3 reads TGTGCTAGCAGCCCACGCCGGGACAGGGGCGTCGAGCAGTACTTC.

CDR3 nucleotide sequence: TGTGCCAGTAGTCCCTGGACAGCTAATTCACCCCTCCACTTT. Its translation is CASSPWTANSPLHF. This rearrangement joins TRBV19 to TRBJ1-6, with TRBD1 as a possible D gene (6 bases). Germline V gene lookup returns CDR1 LNHDA and CDR2 SQIVND (reference sequence). The CDR3 extends over 14 amino acids. The V end lost 5 bases, the J end lost 6 bases, and 11 bases lay between the germline ends.

CDR3 nucleotide sequence: TGTGCCAGCAGTTATGCGGGAGAGTACAATGAGCAGTTCTTC. Translating gives CASSYAGEYNEQFF. This rearrangement joins TRBV6-2 or TRBV6-3 to TRBJ2-1; 7 bases match TRBD2. CDR1 is MNHEY and CDR2 is SVGEGT in the germline V gene. V dropped 3 bases and J dropped 4; count of bases not matched to a gene: 3. The CDR3 covers 14 residues.

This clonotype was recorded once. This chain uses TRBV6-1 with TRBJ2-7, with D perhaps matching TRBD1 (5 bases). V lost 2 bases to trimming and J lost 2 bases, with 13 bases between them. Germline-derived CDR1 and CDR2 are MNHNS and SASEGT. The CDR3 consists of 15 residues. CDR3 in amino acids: CASSERGALPYEQYF. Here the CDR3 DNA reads TGTGCCAGCAGTGAAAGGGGTGCCCTCCCCTACGAGCAGTACTTC.

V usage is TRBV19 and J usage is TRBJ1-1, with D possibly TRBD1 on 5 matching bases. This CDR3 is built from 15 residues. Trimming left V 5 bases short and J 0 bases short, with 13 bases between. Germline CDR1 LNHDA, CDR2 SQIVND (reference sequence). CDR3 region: CASSQGTFMNTEAFF. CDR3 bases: TGTGCCAGTAGTCAAGGGACTTTTATGAACACTGAAGCTTTCTTT.

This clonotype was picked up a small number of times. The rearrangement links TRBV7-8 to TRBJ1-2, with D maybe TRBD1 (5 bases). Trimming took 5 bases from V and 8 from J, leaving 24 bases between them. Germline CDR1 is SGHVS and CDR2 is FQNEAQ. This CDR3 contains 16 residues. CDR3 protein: CASSQLPGPLRAGYTF. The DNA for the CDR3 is TGTGCCAGCAGCCAATTGCCGGGACCATTACGGGCCGGCTACACCTTC.

CDR3 residues: CASSFQVNTEAFF. Here the CDR3 DNA reads TGCGCCAGCAGCTTCCAGGTCAACACTGAAGCTTTCTTT. This chain connects TRBV5-1 to TRBJ1-1, with unresolved D. The CDR3 runs 13 residues. Germline V gives CDR1 SGHRS, CDR2 YFSETQ. Trimming removed 2 bases from V and 2 bases from J, with 7 bases in between.